This TCR beta chain was identified during a study of blood T cells in healthy people across ages. This clonotype was found a few times. This CDR3 comprises 15 residues. Germline V CDR1 and CDR2: MNHEY, SVGEGT. V lost 6 bases and J lost 0, with 12 bases in between. PCR was performed a second time for about 6 to 11 cycles using a sample-barcoded 5' primer and a J-beta primer mix. TCRdb redid the calling of the 5' RACE reads with MiXCR, one entry per CDR3 protein. The sample contains roughly 930,000 distinct CDR3 sequences, around 48% of which appear only once. The sequencing sample was made of blood. The chain couples TRBV6-2 or TRBV6-3 to TRBJ2-4, with a weak D call TRBD1 (6 bases). This clonotype was obtained from a man younger than 45 in good health. The CDR3 sequence: CASRQGNLAKNIQYF. The CDR3 DNA follows: TGTGCCAGCAGGCAGGGGAATCTAGCCAAAAACATTCAGTACTTC.